This TCR beta chain was sequenced in a study of blood T cell repertoires in COVID-19. Germline V gene lookup returns CDR1 SNHLY and CDR2 FYNNEI. CDR3 size: 15 residues. V dropped 5 bases and J dropped 3; count of bases not matched to a gene: 5. Repertoires were generated with immunoSEQ multiplex PCR, while TCRdb's copy carries only in-frame clones and drops some. The sample has some 100,000 clones, around four fifths seen once; the top ten hold over 10%. The sequence was collected from a woman in her seventies with acute or convalescent COVID-19. Sequencing was done on a sample of peripheral blood. The chain employs TRBV2 and TRBJ2-3; 10 bases are a match to TRBD1. This CDR3 reads CASSFDRGRTDTQYF. The CDR3 DNA follows: TGTGCCAGCAGTTTTGACAGGGGGCGTACAGATACGCAGTATTTT.